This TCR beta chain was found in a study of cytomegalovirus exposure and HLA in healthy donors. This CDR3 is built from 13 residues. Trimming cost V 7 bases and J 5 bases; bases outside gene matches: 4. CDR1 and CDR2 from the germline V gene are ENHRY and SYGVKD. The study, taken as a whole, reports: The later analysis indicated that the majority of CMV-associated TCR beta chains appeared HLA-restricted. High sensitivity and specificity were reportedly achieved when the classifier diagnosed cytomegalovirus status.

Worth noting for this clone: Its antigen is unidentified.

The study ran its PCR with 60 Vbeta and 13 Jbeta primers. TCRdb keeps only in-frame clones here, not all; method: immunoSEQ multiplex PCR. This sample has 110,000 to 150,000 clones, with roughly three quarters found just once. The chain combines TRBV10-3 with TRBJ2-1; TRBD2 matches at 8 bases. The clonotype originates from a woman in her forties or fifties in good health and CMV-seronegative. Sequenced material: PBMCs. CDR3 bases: TGTGCCATCAAAGGTAGCGGGGACAATGAGCAGTTCTTC. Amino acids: CAIKGSGDNEQFF.